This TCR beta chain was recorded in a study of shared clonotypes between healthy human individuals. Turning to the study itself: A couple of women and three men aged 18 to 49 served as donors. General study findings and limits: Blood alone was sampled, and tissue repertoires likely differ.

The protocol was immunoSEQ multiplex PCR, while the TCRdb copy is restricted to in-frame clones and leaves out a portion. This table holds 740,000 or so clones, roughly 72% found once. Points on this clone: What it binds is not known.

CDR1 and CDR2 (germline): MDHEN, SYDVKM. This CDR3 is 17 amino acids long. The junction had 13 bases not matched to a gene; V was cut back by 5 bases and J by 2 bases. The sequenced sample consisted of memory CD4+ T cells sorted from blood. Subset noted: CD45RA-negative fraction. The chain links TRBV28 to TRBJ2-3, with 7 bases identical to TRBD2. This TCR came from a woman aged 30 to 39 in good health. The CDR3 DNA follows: TGTGCCAGCAGTCCCCTATTCGAAGCGGGACCCACAGATACGCAGTATTTT. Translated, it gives CASSPLFEAGPTDTQYF.